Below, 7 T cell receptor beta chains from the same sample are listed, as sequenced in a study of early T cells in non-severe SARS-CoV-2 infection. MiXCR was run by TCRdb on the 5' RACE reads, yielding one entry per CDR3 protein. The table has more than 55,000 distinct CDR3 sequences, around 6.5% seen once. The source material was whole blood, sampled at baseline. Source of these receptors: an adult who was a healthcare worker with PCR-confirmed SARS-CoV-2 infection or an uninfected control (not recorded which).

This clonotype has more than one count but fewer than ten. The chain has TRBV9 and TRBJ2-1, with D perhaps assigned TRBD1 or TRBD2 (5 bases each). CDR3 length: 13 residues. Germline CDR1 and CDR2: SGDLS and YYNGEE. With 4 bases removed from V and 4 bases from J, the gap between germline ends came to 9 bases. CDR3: CASSPEGYNEQFF. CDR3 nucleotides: TGTGCCAGCAGCCCCGAGGGGTACAATGAGCAGTTCTTC.

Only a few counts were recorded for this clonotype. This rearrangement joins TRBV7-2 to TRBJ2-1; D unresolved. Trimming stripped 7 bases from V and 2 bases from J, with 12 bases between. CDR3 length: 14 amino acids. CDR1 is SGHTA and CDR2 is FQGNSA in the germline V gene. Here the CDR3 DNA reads TGTGCCAGCATCCTTGGAAGGACCTACAATGAGCAGTTCTTC. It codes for CASILGRTYNEQFF.

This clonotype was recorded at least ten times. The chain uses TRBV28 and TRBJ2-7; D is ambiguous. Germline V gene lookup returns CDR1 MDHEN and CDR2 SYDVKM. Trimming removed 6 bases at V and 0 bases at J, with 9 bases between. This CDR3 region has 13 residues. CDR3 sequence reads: CASRPLSSYEQYF. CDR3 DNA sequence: TGTGCCAGCAGGCCTTTAAGCTCCTACGAGCAGTACTTC.

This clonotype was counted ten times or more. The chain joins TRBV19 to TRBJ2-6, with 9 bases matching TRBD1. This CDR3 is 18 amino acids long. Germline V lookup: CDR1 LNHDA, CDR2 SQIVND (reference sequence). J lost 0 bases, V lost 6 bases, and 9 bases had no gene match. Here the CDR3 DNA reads TGTGCCAGTAGCGACGACAGGGGGAGAAGCTCTGGGGCCAACGTCCTGACTTTC. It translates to CASSDDRGRSSGANVLTF. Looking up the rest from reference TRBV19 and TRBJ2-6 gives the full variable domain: DGGITQSPKYLFRKEGQNVTLSCEQNLNHDAMYWYRQDPGQGLRLIYYSQIVNDFQKGDIAEGYSVSREKKESFPLTVTSAQKNPTAFYLCASSDDRGRSSGANVLTFGAGSRLTVL.

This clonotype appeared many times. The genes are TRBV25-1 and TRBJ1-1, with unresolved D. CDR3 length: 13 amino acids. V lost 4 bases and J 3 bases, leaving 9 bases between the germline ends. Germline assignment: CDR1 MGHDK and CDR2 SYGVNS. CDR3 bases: TGTGCCAGCAGTGTGGGTAGGGACACTGAAGCTTTCTTT. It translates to CASSVGRDTEAFF.

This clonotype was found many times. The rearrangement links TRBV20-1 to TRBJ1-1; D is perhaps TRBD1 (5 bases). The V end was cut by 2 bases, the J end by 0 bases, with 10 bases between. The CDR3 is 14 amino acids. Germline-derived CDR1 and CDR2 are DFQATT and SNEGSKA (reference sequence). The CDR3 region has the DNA TGCAGTGCTAGACCAGACAGTATGAACACTGAAGCTTTCTTT. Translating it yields CSARPDSMNTEAFF.

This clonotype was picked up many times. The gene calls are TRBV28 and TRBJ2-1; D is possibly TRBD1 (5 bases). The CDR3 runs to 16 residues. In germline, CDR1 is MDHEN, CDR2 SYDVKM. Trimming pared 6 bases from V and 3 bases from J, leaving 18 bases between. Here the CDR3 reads CASSSGQGSFYNEQFF. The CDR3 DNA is TGTGCCAGCAGCTCCGGACAAGGTAGTTTCTACAATGAGCAGTTCTTC.